The sequence of this TCR beta chain was determined in a study of blood T cell repertoires in COVID-19 (dated by TCRdb to 2019 to 2021). Broadly, across the study: Samples covering the acute and convalescent phases of COVID-19 were provided by collaborators in the United States, Italy and Spain. Subjects who had been exposed to COVID-19, were actively infected with it, or had recovered from it provided the deeply sampled blood TCRbeta repertoires that made up the dataset. Sample metadata almost always included a de-identified subject ID, COVID-19 status, age in years and sex. The material from the prospective study consisted of cDNA or gDNA derived from T cells, B-cell-depleted T cells, or PBMCs. HLA class I and class II types, where available, came from metadata supplied by the sample provider rather than from assay-based typing. The samples were drawn from two sources: the first 160 participants of the ongoing ImmuneRACE study, and over 950 subjects contributed by 6 global collaborators. The repertoires were released in a freely available public database intended as a resource for research on the immune response to SARS-CoV-2. The research as a whole found: The amount of clinical and demographic metadata varied by source and participant and was provided uncurated.

Here V drops 4 bases and J drops 5 bases, and the junction holds 17 bases not matched to any gene. CDR1 and CDR2 are read off the germline V gene as MDHEN and SYDVKM. Reading from cysteine to phenylalanine, the CDR3 counts 17 amino acids. Only CDR3 DNA is held: 51 bases, read in frame from base 1. Participants in the prospective study were enrolled through a virtual design, were aged roughly 18 to 100 years, and lived in 24 United States geographic areas. Cohort assignment in the prospective study relied on participant-reported clinical history from a screening survey and a study questionnaire. Each participant in the prospective study had whole blood, serum and a nasopharyngeal or oropharyngeal swab collected by mobile phlebotomists. Participants in the prospective study had the option to provide additional blood draws and questionnaires over a roughly 2-month period. Before DNA extraction, blood samples from the prospective study were shipped at room temperature or frozen.

The immunoSEQ Assay, a bias-controlled multiplex PCR, was used to amplify TCRbeta CDR3 regions from genomic DNA. Per the source publication's procedure: The number of nucleated cells in each sample was estimated by amplification of reference gene primers within the assay. To quantify the absolute abundance of each unique TCRbeta CDR3 rearrangement, sequence reads were collapsed and filtered. For each sample, productive Simpson clonality was calculated as the square root of Simpson's diversity index over productive rearrangements. Drawn from immuneACCESS, this table holds only the in-frame rearrangements with V and J called that TCRdb kept. Clones are partly lost; checked studies trace under half to an unresolved V gene and leave the rest unexplained. That table furnishes V, J and clone size, whereas the DNA furnished D and trimming. This sample comprises some 240,000 clones, approximately 83% of them detected only once. The ten largest clones represent around 3% of the sample.

With regard to this clone: The specificity of this receptor is unknown. Nothing much larger sits one base from this clone, and base qualities are not available.

This TCR derives from a middle-aged woman with acute COVID-19. Sample: PBMCs or T cells enriched from blood (not recorded which). Recombination linked TRBV28 to TRBJ2-7; a stretch of 7 junction bases matches TRBD1. The CDR3 amino acid sequence is: CASSSFSSRTGLNEQYF. In nucleotide form, the sequence is TGTGCCAGCAGTTCTTTTTCCTCTCGGACAGGCCTGAACGAGCAGTACTTC. This CDR3, with the reference TRBV28 and TRBJ2-7 proteins standing in past its ends, gives the full variable domain DVKVTQSSRYLVKRTGEKVFLECVQDMDHENMFWYRQDPGLGLRLIYFSYDVKMKEKGDIPEGYSVSREKKERFSLILESASTNQTSMYLCASSSFSSRTGLNEQYFGPGTRLTVT.